What follows are 32 T cell receptor beta chains derived from one specimen sequenced in a study of T cells in localized non-small cell lung cancer. Profiling relied on immunoSEQ multiplex PCR, and the TCRdb table lists in-frame clones only, not all of them. This repertoire shows nearly 11,000 clones, roughly 90% found once; its top ten account for roughly an eighth. Sequencing was performed on peripheral blood, taken before any cancer treatment. These receptors came from a male donor aged 60 or over with stage III lung adenocarcinoma.

The chain carries TRBV18 and TRBJ2-7; perhaps D is TRBD1 or TRBD2 (5 bases each). CDR1 is KGHSH and CDR2 is LQKENI in the germline V gene. V lost 4 bases and J 1 base, leaving 20 bases between the germline ends. The CDR3 runs 17 residues. The CDR3 spells CASSLGDPRGGSYEQYF. The DNA for the CDR3 is TGTGCCAGCTCACTGGGGGACCCGCGCGGCGGATCCTACGAGCAGTACTTC.

The V gene is TRBV19, the J gene TRBJ2-1; D is perhaps TRBD1 or TRBD2 (5 bases each). CDR3 size: 15 residues. V was pared by 7 bases and J by 2 bases, with 15 bases between. Germline V gives CDR1 LNHDA, CDR2 SQIVND (reference sequence). The CDR3 coding sequence is TGTGCCAGTAAGAGGGCAGGGTACACCTACAATGAGCAGTTCTTC. The encoded protein is CASKRAGYTYNEQFF.

This clone turned up a few times. The chain combines TRBV9 with TRBJ1-1, with 9 positions matching TRBD1. The CDR3 contains 14 residues. V was pared by 3 bases and J by 4 bases, with 4 bases of the junction left unmatched. Germline CDR1 SGDLS, CDR2 YYNGEE. CDR3 bases: TGTGCCAGCAGCGCTGGACAGGGGTTCACTGAAGCTTTCTTT. Residues: CASSAGQGFTEAFF.

The chain employs TRBV5-6 and TRBJ2-7, with a possible D match to TRBD2 (6 bases). The V gene's germline CDR1 is SGHDT and CDR2 YYEEEE. CDR3 length equals 13 residues. V was cut by 5 bases and J by 8 bases, with 17 bases left in between. The CDR3 DNA is TGTGCCAGCAGTGGGTTGCGGGGTCTCAAGCAGTACTTC. This translates into CASSGLRGLKQYF.

The chain recombines TRBV2 with TRBJ2-7; 9 positions match TRBD2. After removal of 11 bases from V and 6 bases from J, the junction contained 14 bases not matched to a gene. This CDR3 has 14 amino acids. The germline CDR1 and CDR2 sequences are SNHLY and FYNNEI. The CDR3 region is CASSKAGGQLEQYF. CDR3 DNA: TGTGCCTCCTCAAAGGCGGGAGGGCAACTCGAGCAGTACTTC.

The rearrangement joins TRBV30 to TRBJ1-1; D is undetermined. Between the trimmed V and J ends, which lost 4 bases and 7 bases, there was a span of 16 bases. The V gene's germline CDR1 is GTSNPN and CDR2 SVGIG (reference sequence). The CDR3 totals 13 residues. CDR3 nucleotide sequence: TGTGCCTGGAAGGCCCAGCAGGAAGGTGAAGCTTTCTTT. It translates to CAWKAQQEGEAFF.

The chain employs TRBV6-6 and TRBJ2-7, with 13 bases lining up with TRBD2. Germline V gene sequence: CDR1 MNHNY, CDR2 SVGAGI (reference sequence). The J segment lost 7 bases and the V segment lost 4 bases, leaving 1 base of the junction unmatched. The CDR3 spans 13 residues. In nucleotides, the CDR3 is TGTGCCAGCAGTTCGGGACTAGCGGGGGAGCAGTACTTC. Protein sequence: CASSSGLAGEQYF.

V usage is TRBV5-1 and J usage is TRBJ1-3; weak D call: TRBD1 (6 bases). In germline, CDR1 is SGHRS, CDR2 YFSETQ. This CDR3 is 15 amino acids long. Trimming stripped 0 bases from V and 0 bases from J, with 7 bases between. The CDR3 region is CASSLGTVSGNTIYF. CDR3 DNA: TGCGCCAGCAGCTTGGGGACAGTCTCTGGAAACACCATATATTTT.

This clone was detected only once. The chain links TRBV2 to TRBJ2-3; D is unclear. This CDR3 is built from 17 residues. Trimming cost V 6 bases and J 4 bases, with 23 bases left between them. CDR1 SNHLY and CDR2 FYNNEI come from the germline V gene. Written as DNA, the CDR3 is TGTGCCAGCAGAGAGTGGGGTATGGGCGGATCCCCAGATACGCAGTATTTT. It codes for CASREWGMGGSPDTQYF. The full variable domain, in which reference TRBV2 and TRBJ2-3 provide the parts outside the CDR3, is EPEVTQTPSHQVTQMGQEVILRCVPISNHLYFYWYRQILGQKVEFLVSFYNNEISEKSEIFDDQFSVERPDGSNFTLKIRSTKLEDSAMYFCASREWGMGGSPDTQYFGPGTRLTVL.

The chain has TRBV28 and TRBJ1-4, with TRBD1 matching 9 bases. There are 17 residues in the CDR3. Germline V CDR1 and CDR2: MDHEN, SYDVKM. V trimming: 6 bases; J trimming: 3 bases; junction bases outside the gene matches: 11. The CDR3 bases are TGTGCCAGCAGGTGGACCGGGACAGGGAGCCCTAATGAAAAACTGTTTTTT. Translated, it gives CASRWTGTGSPNEKLFF.

The chain has TRBV28 and TRBJ1-5; D remains ambiguous. The germline V and J ends were trimmed by 6 bases and 10 bases, with 13 bases remaining between them. Per the germline V gene, CDR1 is MDHEN and CDR2 is SYDVKM. CDR3 size: 12 residues. This CDR3 reads CASRAGAKPQHF. CDR3 bases: TGTGCCAGCAGGGCAGGAGCTAAACCCCAGCATTTT.

In its sample, this clone was seen once. The chain links TRBV6-5 to TRBJ1-1; D unclear. The V and J ends lost 5 bases and 7 bases respectively, with 14 bases between them. Germline CDR1 MNHEY, CDR2 SVGAGI. The CDR3 loop spans 13 amino acids. CDR3 nucleotides: TGTGCCAGCAGTGAAACGCGACGGCATGAAGCTTTCTTT. It encodes CASSETRRHEAFF.

The chain has TRBV18 and TRBJ2-3, with TRBD2 as a possible D gene (5 bases). With 0 bases removed from V and 2 bases from J, the gap between germline ends came to 9 bases. The CDR3 extends over 15 amino acids. Germline V CDR1 and CDR2: KGHSH, LQKENI. The CDR3 DNA sequence: TGTGCCAGCTCACCACCGCAGCGGCTCACAGATACGCAGTATTTT. Protein: CASSPPQRLTDTQYF. Variable domain in full (rest from reference TRBV18 and TRBJ2-3): NAGVMQNPRHLVRRRGQEARLRCSPMKGHSHVYWYRQLPEEGLKFMVYLQKENIIDESGMPKERFSAEFPKEGPSILRIQQVVRGDSAAYFCASSPPQRLTDTQYFGPGTRLTVL.

This chain connects TRBV5-1 to TRBJ2-5; D is unresolved. Germline V gene lookup returns CDR1 SGHRS and CDR2 YFSETQ. V dropped 1 base and J dropped 1 base, with 5 bases sitting between them. There are 13 residues in the CDR3. For the CDR3, the DNA is TGCGCCAGCAGCTTGCACGGCCAAGAGACCCAGTACTTC. Amino acids: CASSLHGQETQYF.

The J gene is TRBJ1-1, the V gene TRBV28; tentatively, D is TRBD1 (5 bases). The CDR3 length is 13 residues. The germline V gene has CDR1 MDHEN and CDR2 SYDVKM. Trimming pared 3 bases from V and 6 bases from J, leaving 11 bases between. For the CDR3, the DNA is TGTGCCAGCAGTTTGGGGGACCCCCCTGAAGCTTTCTTT. Translating gives CASSLGDPPEAFF. Complete variable domain (other parts from reference TRBV28 and TRBJ1-1): DVKVTQSSRYLVKRTGEKVFLECVQDMDHENMFWYRQDPGLGLRLIYFSYDVKMKEKGDIPEGYSVSREKKERFSLILESASTNQTSMYLCASSLGDPPEAFFGQGTRLTVV.

This clone was seen only once. CDR3 DNA: TGCGCCAGCAGCTCGTCCGGGGTGGGAACATACAATGAGCAGTTCTTC. Translating gives CASSSSGVGTYNEQFF. V is TRBV5-1 and J is TRBJ2-1, with D possibly being TRBD2 (5 bases). V shed 3 bases and J shed 4 bases, with 17 bases lying between them. The CDR3 length is 16 residues. Germline V lookup: CDR1 SGHRS, CDR2 YFSETQ.

The rearrangement joins TRBV18 to TRBJ2-7; no clear D gene. The CDR3 consists of 11 residues. V lost 3 bases and J lost 3, with 3 bases in between. Germline V lookup: CDR1 KGHSH, CDR2 LQKENI. The CDR3 region has the DNA TGTGCCAGCTCACCGGACTACGAGCAGTACTTC. It codes for CASSPDYEQYF.

This clone was recorded once. The V and J genes are TRBV6-5 and TRBJ1-1; weak D call: TRBD1 (6 bases). V dropped 0 bases and J dropped 1 base, with 9 bases sitting between them. CDR1 is MNHEY, CDR2 SVGAGI, per germline. The CDR3 covers 15 residues. CDR3 DNA sequence: TGTGCCAGCAGTTACTCGACGGGGGCGAACACTGAAGCTTTCTTT. The encoded protein is CASSYSTGANTEAFF.

The J gene is TRBJ1-5, the V gene TRBV19; D ambiguous. Trimming shortened V by 0 bases and J by 6 bases, and 6 bases separated the two germline ends. This CDR3 has 13 residues. The V gene's germline CDR1 is LNHDA and CDR2 SQIVND (reference sequence). The CDR3 is CASSIDYVQPQHF. The DNA for the CDR3 is TGTGCCAGTAGTATAGATTACGTTCAGCCCCAGCATTTT.

This chain joins TRBV5-1 and TRBJ2-5, with D possibly being TRBD1 (5 bases). The CDR3 is 14 residues long. Per the germline V gene, CDR1 is SGHRS and CDR2 is YFSETQ. V was cut by 1 base and J by 0 bases, with 7 bases left in between. CDR3 nucleotide sequence: TGCGCCAGCAGCTTGTCAGGGTACCAAGAGACCCAGTACTTC. As protein: CASSLSGYQETQYF.

The V call is TRBV27, the J call TRBJ2-2; D may correspond to TRBD1 or TRBD2 (5 bases each). The CDR3 is 17 residues long. Trimming took off 3 bases at V and 5 bases at J, with 19 bases between the two ends. The germline gives CDR1 MNHEY, CDR2 SMNVEV (reference sequence). As DNA, the CDR3 is TGTGCCAGCAGTTTTATCATAGGGAAGGGGAGTACCGGGGAGCTGTTTTTT. Translated, it gives CASSFIIGKGSTGELFF.

The DNA of the CDR3 is TGTGCCAGCAGCCAAGATCCCCATGCTAGCGGGATGAACACCGGGGAGCTGTTTTTT. Protein: CASSQDPHASGMNTGELFF. This chain uses TRBV4-2 with TRBJ2-2, with 9 bases that match TRBD2. Germline V gives CDR1 LGHNA, CDR2 YNFKEQ. This CDR3 comprises 19 residues. Losses at the gene ends were 0 bases for V and 1 base for J; bases not matched to a gene: 9.

The chain employs TRBV4-3 and TRBJ2-2; a possible D gene is TRBD2 (7 bases). V shed 3 bases and J shed 3 bases, with 17 bases lying between them. The CDR3 has 17 amino acids. Germline assignment: CDR1 LGHNA and CDR2 YSLEER. As DNA, the CDR3 is TGCGCCAGCAGCCACGTGCGGGGCGGGGGCGACACCGGGGAGCTGTTTTTT. The encoded protein is CASSHVRGGGDTGELFF.

Concerning this clone itself: Other DNA sequences in the same sample also yield this CDR3. The chain couples TRBV27 to TRBJ1-5; the D gene is possibly TRBD1 (5 bases). The CDR3 extends over 14 amino acids. CDR1 and CDR2 from the germline V gene are MNHEY and SMNVEV (reference sequence). Trimming cost V 5 bases and J 1 base, with 9 bases left between them. The CDR3 sequence is CASSHRDSNQPQHF. The CDR3 DNA reads as TGTGCCAGCAGTCACCGGGACAGCAATCAGCCCCAGCATTTT.

Only one count was recorded for this clone. The gene calls are TRBV10-1 and TRBJ1-5; 8 bases match TRBD1. From germline, CDR1 is WNHNN and CDR2 SYGVQD (reference sequence). CDR3 length equals 15 residues. Unmatched junction bases numbered 11, after V lost 9 bases and J lost 4 bases. The CDR3 loop is CARSDRDGQNQPQHF. DNA for the CDR3: TGCGCCAGATCGGACAGGGATGGCCAGAATCAGCCCCAGCATTTT.

The V and J genes are TRBV9 and TRBJ2-5, with 9 bases lining up with TRBD2. V shed 2 bases, J shed 4 bases, and the junction held 6 bases outside the gene matches. Germline CDR1 and CDR2: SGDLS and YYNGEE. The CDR3 has 15 residues. DNA for the CDR3: TGTGCCAGCAGCGTGAGCGGGAGGAACCTAGAGACCCAGTACTTC. This encodes CASSVSGRNLETQYF.

V and J are TRBV5-6 and TRBJ2-1; TRBD2 might be the D (6 bases). V was clipped by 0 bases and J by 8 bases, with 18 bases between them. The CDR3 has 16 residues. Looked up from germline, CDR1 is SGHDT and CDR2 is YYEEEE. The CDR3 reads CASSLEVVRTIDEQFF. The CDR3, as DNA: TGTGCCAGCAGCTTGGAAGTAGTTAGGACTATCGATGAGCAGTTCTTC.

The V and J genes are TRBV28 and TRBJ1-2; D is perhaps TRBD1 (5 bases). This CDR3 comprises 13 residues. Germline V gene sequence: CDR1 MDHEN, CDR2 SYDVKM. Trimming stripped 6 bases from V and 3 bases from J, with 11 bases between. Here the CDR3 reads CASRSDSYYGYTF. The CDR3 DNA sequence: TGTGCCAGCAGATCCGACAGTTACTATGGCTACACCTTC.

Only one count was recorded for this clone. The CDR3 DNA reads as TGTGCCAGCAGCTTCAGGGACCCAAGGACTGGCTACACCTTC. Residues: CASSFRDPRTGYTF. V and J are TRBV11-2 and TRBJ1-2; TRBD1 might be the D (5 bases). The germline gives CDR1 SGHAT, CDR2 FQNNGV. V was pared by 3 bases and J by 7 bases, with 15 bases between. The CDR3 runs 14 residues.

The rearrangement joins TRBV29-1 to TRBJ2-3, with D hard to call. This CDR3 has 16 amino acids. V lost 2 bases to trimming and J lost 2 bases, with 17 bases between them. Looked up from germline, CDR1 is SQVTM and CDR2 is ANQGSEA. The CDR3 sequence is CSVEKEGSLVTDTQYF. Here the CDR3 DNA reads TGCAGCGTTGAAAAGGAAGGTAGCTTAGTCACAGATACGCAGTATTTT.

The chain employs TRBV29-1 and TRBJ1-2; 8 bases are shared with TRBD1. CDR1 SQVTM and CDR2 ANQGSEA come from the germline V gene. The V and J ends lost 6 bases and 6 bases, in that order; junction bases with no gene match: 3. This CDR3 region has 11 residues. The CDR3 DNA follows: TGCAGCGTCGGGACAGGCGATGGCTACACCTTC. This codes for CSVGTGDGYTF.

This chain connects TRBV6-5 to TRBJ2-7; 9 bases line up with TRBD1. J was trimmed by 1 base and V by 4 bases; bases with no gene match: 8. This CDR3 contains 16 residues. Germline CDR1 is MNHEY and CDR2 is SVGAGI. CDR3 bases: TGTGCCAGCAGTTTGCGTGGACAGGGGTTTTCCTACGAGCAGTACTTC. Protein sequence: CASSLRGQGFSYEQYF.